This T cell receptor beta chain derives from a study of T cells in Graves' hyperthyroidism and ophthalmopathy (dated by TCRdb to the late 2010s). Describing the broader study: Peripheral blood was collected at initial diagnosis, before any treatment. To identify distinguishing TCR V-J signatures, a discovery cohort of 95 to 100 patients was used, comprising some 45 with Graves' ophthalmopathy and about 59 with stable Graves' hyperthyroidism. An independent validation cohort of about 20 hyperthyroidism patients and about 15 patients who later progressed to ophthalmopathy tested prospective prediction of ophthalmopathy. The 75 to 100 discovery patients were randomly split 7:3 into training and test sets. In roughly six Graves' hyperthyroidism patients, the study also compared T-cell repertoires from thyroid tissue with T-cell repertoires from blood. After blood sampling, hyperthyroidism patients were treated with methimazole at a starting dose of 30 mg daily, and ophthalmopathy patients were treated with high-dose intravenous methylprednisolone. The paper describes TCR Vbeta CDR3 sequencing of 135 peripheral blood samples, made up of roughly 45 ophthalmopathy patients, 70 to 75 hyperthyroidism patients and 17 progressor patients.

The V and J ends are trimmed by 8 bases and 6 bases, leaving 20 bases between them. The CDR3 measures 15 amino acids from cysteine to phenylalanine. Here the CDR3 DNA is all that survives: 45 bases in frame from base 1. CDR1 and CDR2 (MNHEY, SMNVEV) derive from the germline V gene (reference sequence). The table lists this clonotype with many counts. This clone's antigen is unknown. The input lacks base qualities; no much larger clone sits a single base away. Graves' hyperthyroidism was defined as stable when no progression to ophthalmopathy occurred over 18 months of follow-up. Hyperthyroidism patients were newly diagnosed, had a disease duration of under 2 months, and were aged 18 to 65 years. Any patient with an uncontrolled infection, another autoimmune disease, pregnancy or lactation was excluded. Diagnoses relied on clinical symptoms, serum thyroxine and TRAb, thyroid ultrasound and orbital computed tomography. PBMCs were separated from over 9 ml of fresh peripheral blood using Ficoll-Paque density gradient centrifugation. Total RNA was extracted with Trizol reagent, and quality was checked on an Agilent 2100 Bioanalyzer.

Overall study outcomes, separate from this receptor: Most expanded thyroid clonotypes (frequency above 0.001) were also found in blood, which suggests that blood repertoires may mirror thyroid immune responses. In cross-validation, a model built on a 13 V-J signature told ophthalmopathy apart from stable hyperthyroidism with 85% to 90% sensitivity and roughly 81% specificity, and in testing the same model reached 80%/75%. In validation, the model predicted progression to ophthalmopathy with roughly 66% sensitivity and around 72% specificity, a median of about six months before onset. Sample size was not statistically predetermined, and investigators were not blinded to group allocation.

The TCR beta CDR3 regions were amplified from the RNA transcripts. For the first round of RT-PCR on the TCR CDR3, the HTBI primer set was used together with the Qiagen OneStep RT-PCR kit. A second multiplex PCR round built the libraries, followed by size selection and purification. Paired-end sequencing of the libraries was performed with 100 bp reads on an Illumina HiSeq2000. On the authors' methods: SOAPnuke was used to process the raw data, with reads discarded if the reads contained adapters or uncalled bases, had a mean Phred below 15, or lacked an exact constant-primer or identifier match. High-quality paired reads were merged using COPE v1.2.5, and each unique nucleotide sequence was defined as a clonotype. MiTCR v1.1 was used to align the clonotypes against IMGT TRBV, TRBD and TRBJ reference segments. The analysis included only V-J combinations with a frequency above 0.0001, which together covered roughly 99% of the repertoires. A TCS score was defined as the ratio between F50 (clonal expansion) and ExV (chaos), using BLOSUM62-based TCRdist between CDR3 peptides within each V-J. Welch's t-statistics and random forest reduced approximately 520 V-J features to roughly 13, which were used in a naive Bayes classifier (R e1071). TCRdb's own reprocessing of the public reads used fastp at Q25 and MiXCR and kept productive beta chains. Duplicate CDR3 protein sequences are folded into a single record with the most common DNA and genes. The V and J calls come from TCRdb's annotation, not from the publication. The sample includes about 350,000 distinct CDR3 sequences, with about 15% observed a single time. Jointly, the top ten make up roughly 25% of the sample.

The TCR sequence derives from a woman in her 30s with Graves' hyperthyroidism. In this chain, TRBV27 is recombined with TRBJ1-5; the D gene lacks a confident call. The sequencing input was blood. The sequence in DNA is TGTGCCAGCGGATTGGGCCGGGGTCCCCTTCAGCCCCAGCATTTT. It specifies CASGLGRGPLQPQHF.